These 8 T cell receptor beta chains share one sample of origin, sequenced in a study of T cells in localized non-small cell lung cancer. The method was immunoSEQ multiplex PCR; TCRdb's version includes in-frame clones alone and lacks a portion of them. This sample has roughly 30,000 clones, with around 94% found just once. Sequences were derived from peripheral blood, sampled before any cancer treatment. The receptors shown here come from a woman aged 35-75 years with stage I lung adenocarcinoma.

The V and J genes are TRBV7-2 and TRBJ1-1; D gene unclear. The CDR3 spans 14 residues. From germline, CDR1 is SGHTA and CDR2 FQGNSA. Between the trimmed V and J ends, which lost 5 bases and 12 bases, there was a span of 22 bases. CDR3 protein: CASSRVTASGSPFF. The CDR3 coding sequence is TGTGCCAGCAGCCGGGTAACGGCTTCGGGTTCTCCTTTCTTT.

The chain combines TRBV19 with TRBJ2-3; D remains unclear. The V and J ends lost 3 bases and 6 bases respectively, with 10 bases between them. CDR3 length: 13 amino acids. CDR1 and CDR2 (germline): LNHDA, SQIVND (reference sequence). CDR3 DNA sequence: TGTGCCAGTAGTATCGAGTCATCCGATACGCAGTATTTT. Translated, it gives CASSIESSDTQYF.

This rearrangement joins TRBV5-6 to TRBJ2-3; D gene uncertain. Germline CDR1 reads SGHDT; CDR2 reads YYEEEE. The V and J ends lost 4 bases and 5 bases respectively, with 20 bases between them. The length of the CDR3 is 16 residues. CDR3 in amino acids: CASSDDRFFTVDTQYF. The CDR3 nucleotides read TGTGCCAGCAGCGACGACCGGTTTTTCACGGTAGATACGCAGTATTTT.

The chain carries TRBV7-6 and TRBJ2-7, with 8 bases fitting TRBD1. CDR1 is SGHVS, CDR2 FNYEAQ, per germline. Trimming at V came to 0 bases and at J to 5 bases, leaving 6 bases not matched to a gene. This CDR3 has 15 amino acids. For the CDR3, the DNA is TGTGCCAGCAGCTTAGCAAAGGGCAGGGGGCACGAGCAGTACTTC. Its protein product is CASSLAKGRGHEQYF.

This chain uses TRBV2 with TRBJ2-3; TRBD1 matches at 10 bases. The J segment lost 6 bases and the V segment lost 8 bases, leaving 8 bases of the junction unmatched. The CDR3 has 14 residues. Germline V gene sequence: CDR1 SNHLY, CDR2 FYNNEI. CDR3 DNA: TGTGCCAGCTCACGGGACAGGGGAGGGGATACGCAGTATTTT. Residues: CASSRDRGGDTQYF.

This clone was detected only once. The chain links TRBV7-3 to TRBJ1-1; D may be TRBD1 (5 bases). V was clipped by 2 bases and J by 4 bases, with 8 bases between them. The germline V gene encodes CDR1 SGHTA and CDR2 FQGTGA. This CDR3 region has 13 residues. This CDR3 is CASSLGGGTEAFF. Written as DNA, the CDR3 is TGTGCCAGCAGCTTAGGGGGAGGCACTGAAGCTTTCTTT. The full variable domain, with the rest looked up from reference TRBV7-3 and TRBJ1-1, is GAGVSQTPSNKVTEKGKYVELRCDPISGHTALYWYRQSLGQGPEFLIYFQGTGAADDSGLPNDRFFAVRPEGSVSTLKIQRTERGDSAVYLCASSLGGGTEAFFGQGTRLTVV.

This clone appeared a single time. The CDR3 spells CASSLYAGNTGELFF. In nucleotides, the CDR3 is TGTGCCAGCAGCTTATACGCAGGGAACACCGGGGAGCTGTTTTTT. This rearrangement joins TRBV7-2 to TRBJ2-2; D remains unclear. Deletions cut 2 bases from V and 1 base from J, with 8 bases between. In germline, CDR1 is SGHTA, CDR2 FQGNSA. The CDR3 runs to 15 residues. The whole variable domain, filled in from reference TRBV7-2 and TRBJ2-2, reads GAGVSQSPSNKVTEKGKDVELRCDPISGHTALYWYRQSLGQGLEFLIYFQGNSAPDKSGLPSDRFSAERTGGSVSTLTIQRTQQEDSAVYLCASSLYAGNTGELFFGEGSRLTVL.

In nucleotides, the CDR3 is TGTGCCAGCAGCTTAGCGATTGGACAGGGGGTGGGCGAGCAGTACTTC. It is translated as CASSLAIGQGVGEQYF. V is TRBV7-2 and J is TRBJ2-7; 10 bases are shared with TRBD1. The CDR3 consists of 16 residues. Trimming took 0 bases from V and 6 from J; bases not matched to a gene: 8. Germline CDR1 reads SGHTA; CDR2 reads FQGNSA.